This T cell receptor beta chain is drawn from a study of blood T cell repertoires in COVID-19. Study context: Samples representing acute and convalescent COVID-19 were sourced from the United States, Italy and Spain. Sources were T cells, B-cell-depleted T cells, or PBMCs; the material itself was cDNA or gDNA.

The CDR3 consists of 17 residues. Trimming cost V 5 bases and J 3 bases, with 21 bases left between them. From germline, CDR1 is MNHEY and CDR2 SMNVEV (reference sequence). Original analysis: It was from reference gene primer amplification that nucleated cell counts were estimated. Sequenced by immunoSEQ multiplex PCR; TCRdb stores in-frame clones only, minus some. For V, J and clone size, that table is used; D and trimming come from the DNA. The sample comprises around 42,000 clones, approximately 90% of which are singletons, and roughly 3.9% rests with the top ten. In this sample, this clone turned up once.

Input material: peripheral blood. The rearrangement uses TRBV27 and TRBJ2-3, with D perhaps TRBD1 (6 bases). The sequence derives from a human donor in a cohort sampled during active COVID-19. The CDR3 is CASSPPADRLRTDTQYF. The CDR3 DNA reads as TGTGCCAGCAGTCCCCCGGCGGACAGACTTAGGACAGATACGCAGTATTTT.